One and the same sample provided the 26 T cell receptor beta chains below, sequenced in a study of blood T cell repertoires in COVID-19. Clones were read by immunoSEQ multiplex PCR, and TCRdb kept only the in-frame ones, dropping some. This sample yields 390,000 or so clones, of which approximately 88% are seen a single time; about 3% belongs to the top ten. Source material: peripheral blood. Receptor source: a woman under 40 with COVID-19, enrolled during active disease.

The chain carries TRBV6-2 or TRBV6-3 and TRBJ2-7, with a weak D call TRBD1 (6 bases). The CDR3 runs 15 residues. V was shortened by 2 bases and J by 3 bases, with 14 bases between the two germline ends. Per germline, CDR1 MNHEY and CDR2 SVGEGT. The CDR3: CASSYGGSGNYEQYV. CDR3 DNA sequence: TGTGCCAGCAGTTACGGGGGCAGCGGAAACTACGAGCAGTACGTC.

This chain joins TRBV6-2 or TRBV6-3 and TRBJ2-7; possibly TRBD2 for D (7 bases). CDR3 length: 16 amino acids. Germline-derived CDR1 and CDR2 are MNHEY and SVGEGT. With 2 bases removed from V and 1 base from J, the gap between germline ends came to 15 bases. As DNA, the CDR3 is TGTGCCAGCAGTTACGGTGAGGGGGGGGGATCCTACGAGCAGTACGTC. It is translated as CASSYGEGGGSYEQYV.

V gene TRBV28 combines with J gene TRBJ1-5, with 7 bases identical to TRBD1. The CDR3 loop spans 14 amino acids. Germline V gene data show CDR1 as MDHEN and CDR2 as SYDVKM. Unmatched junction bases numbered 11, after V lost 10 bases and J lost 5 bases. In DNA form, the CDR3 reads TGTGCCATAGAGCAGATGACAGGGTATCAGCCCCAGCATTTT. It translates to CAIEQMTGYQPQHF.

The chain joins TRBV7-8 to TRBJ1-1; D is undetermined. Trimming removed 4 bases at V and 2 bases at J, with 17 bases between. The CDR3 has 16 amino acids. Germline assignment: CDR1 SGHVS and CDR2 FQNEAQ. DNA of the CDR3: TGTGCCAGCAGCTCGAACCTAGGGAGAGTAAACACTGAAGCTTTCTTT. It translates to CASSSNLGRVNTEAFF.

This clone was recorded a few times. The chain combines TRBV10-3 with TRBJ1-2; D gene uncertain. The CDR3 totals 15 residues. From germline, CDR1 is ENHRY and CDR2 SYGVKD. Trimming took off 3 bases at V and 6 bases at J, with 17 bases between the two ends. The CDR3 here is CAISDPLRPGDGYTF. The DNA of the CDR3 is TGTGCCATCAGTGATCCACTCCGCCCCGGTGATGGCTACACCTTC.

This chain connects TRBV27 to TRBJ2-1; D possibly corresponds to TRBD2 (6 bases). Germline CDR1 reads MNHEY; CDR2 reads SMNVEV (reference sequence). The CDR3 length is 14 residues. Between the trimmed V and J ends, which lost 5 bases and 0 bases, there was a span of 8 bases. CDR3 bases: TGTGCCAGCAGTCCCGGGAGCTCCTACAATGAGCAGTTCTTC. It codes for CASSPGSSYNEQFF.

The chain combines TRBV18 with TRBJ1-5, with a weak D call TRBD1 (6 bases). Trimming left V 4 bases short and J 6 bases short, with 16 bases between. This CDR3 comprises 15 residues. Germline CDR1 and CDR2: KGHSH and LQKENI. As DNA, the CDR3 is TGTGCCAGCTCACTAACCACAGGGAAGGGTCAGCCCCAGCATTTT. Protein: CASSLTTGKGQPQHF. Supplemented by reference TRBV18 and TRBJ1-5, the full variable domain reads NAGVMQNPRHLVRRRGQEARLRCSPMKGHSHVYWYRQLPEEGLKFMVYLQKENIIDESGMPKERFSAEFPKEGPSILRIQQVVRGDSAAYFCASSLTTGKGQPQHFGDGTRLSIL.

This clone was seen a handful of times. J is TRBJ1-2 and V is TRBV28; possibly TRBD1 for D (5 bases). The CDR3 spans 17 residues. CDR1 MDHEN and CDR2 SYDVKM come from the germline V gene. Deletions cut 5 bases from V and 8 bases from J, with 27 bases between. In DNA form, the CDR3 reads TGTGCCAGCAGTCTACTCGGGAGGTACAACCCGCGGGGCGGCTACACCTTC. Its translation is CASSLLGRYNPRGGYTF.

In its sample, this clone was seen once. The V and J genes are TRBV5-4 and TRBJ1-4, with D hard to call. The length of the CDR3 is 13 residues. Germline loops: CDR1 SGHNT, CDR2 YYREEE (reference sequence). V shed 6 bases and J shed 4 bases, with 10 bases lying between them. CDR3 amino acids: CASMNSNNEKLFF. The CDR3 nucleotides read TGTGCCAGCATGAATTCTAATAATGAAAAACTGTTTTTT.

This clone was counted once. This rearrangement joins TRBV5-1 to TRBJ2-3, with D maybe TRBD1 (6 bases). The CDR3 consists of 14 residues. Germline assignment: CDR1 SGHRS and CDR2 YFSETQ. V shed 0 bases and J shed 14 bases, with 19 bases lying between them. The CDR3 spells CASSLGRGRVTRYF. CDR3 coding DNA: TGCGCCAGCAGCTTGGGCAGGGGACGGGTTACGAGGTATTTT.

This chain uses TRBV7-9 with TRBJ1-4, with 7 bases that match TRBD1. Losses at the gene ends were 3 bases for V and 8 bases for J; bases not matched to a gene: 9. Germline CDR1 and CDR2: SEHNR and FQNEAQ (reference sequence). The CDR3 loop spans 15 amino acids. The CDR3 DNA sequence: TGTGCCAGCAGCTTTTGGGCAGGGGGAGGAGAAAAACTGTTTTTT. Its protein is CASSFWAGGGEKLFF.

The chain joins TRBV6-4 to TRBJ1-2, with 7 bases that match TRBD1. J gave up 8 bases and V 2 bases, and 5 bases lay outside the gene matches. Germline CDR1 reads MRHNA; CDR2 reads SNTAGT. The CDR3 is 13 residues long. Here the CDR3 reads CASSDQGGLGYTF. CDR3 nucleotides: TGTGCCAGCAGTGACCAAGGGGGCCTAGGCTACACCTTC.

This chain links TRBV5-1 with TRBJ2-1, with 8 bases identical to TRBD1. Germline values: CDR1 SGHRS, CDR2 YFSETQ. The trim removed 4 bases at V and 0 bases at J, leaving 6 bases unmatched. The CDR3 is 16 residues long. CDR3 nucleotides: TGCGCCAGCAGCCCGGGACAGGCGAGCTCCTACAATGAGCAGTTCTTC. Residues: CASSPGQASSYNEQFF.

CDR3 coding DNA: TGTGCCAGCAGGTCACCGGGACAGGGGAGCGAGCAGTACTTC. Translating gives CASRSPGQGSEQYF. This rearrangement joins TRBV27 to TRBJ2-7; 10 nucleotides agree with TRBD1. The V and J ends lost 6 bases and 6 bases, in that order; junction bases with no gene match: 8. Germline V CDR1 and CDR2: MNHEY, SMNVEV (reference sequence). The CDR3 length is 14 residues.

V usage is TRBV3-1 (or the pseudogene TRBV3-2) and J usage is TRBJ2-7, with a tentative D call TRBD2 (5 bases). Germline V CDR1 and CDR2: LGHDT, YNNKEL (reference sequence). V shed 0 bases and J shed 1 base, with 7 bases lying between them. The CDR3 covers 14 residues. Here the CDR3 reads CASSQERGSYEQYV. CDR3 in DNA: TGTGCCAGCAGCCAAGAACGGGGTTCCTACGAGCAGTACGTC.

This chain joins TRBV5-8 and TRBJ2-7; 11 nucleotides agree with TRBD2. J lost 2 bases, V lost 7 bases, and 14 bases had no gene match. The CDR3 consists of 17 residues. Germline V gene sequence: CDR1 SGHTS, CDR2 YDEGEE. CDR3 loop: CASRGLAGLRPPYEQYV. In DNA, the CDR3 is TGTGCCAGCCGTGGACTAGCGGGCTTACGACCCCCCTACGAGCAGTACGTC.

The chain links TRBV27 to TRBJ2-3, with 11 bases identical to TRBD2. CDR3 size: 17 residues. Trimming took 5 bases from V and 2 from J; bases not matched to a gene: 9. Germline V gene data show CDR1 as MNHEY and CDR2 as SMNVEV (reference sequence). The CDR3 DNA is TGTGCCAGCAGTCCCGGGACTAGCGGAGGGTACACAGATACGCAGTATTTT. Residues: CASSPGTSGGYTDTQYF.

The rearrangement links TRBV9 to TRBJ2-1; the match to TRBD2 covers 8 bases. Germline V CDR1 and CDR2: SGDLS, YYNGEE. The CDR3 runs 15 residues. Losses at the gene ends were 0 bases for V and 4 bases for J; bases not matched to a gene: 3. This chain's CDR3 is CASSVGAGAYNEQFF. The CDR3 nucleotides are TGTGCCAGCAGCGTAGGAGCGGGGGCGTACAATGAGCAGTTCTTC. Full variable domain (remainder filled in from reference TRBV9 and TRBJ2-1): DSGVTQTPKHLITATGQRVTLRCSPRSGDLSVYWYQQSLDQGLQFLIQYYNGEERAKGNILERFSAQQFPDLHSELNLSSLELGDSALYFCASSVGAGAYNEQFFGPGTRLTVL.

CDR3 DNA: TGTGCCAGCAGTTACGGGCTTAGACAGGGGGACACTGAAGCTTTCTTT. It yields the protein CASSYGLRQGDTEAFF. J is TRBJ1-1 and V is TRBV6-5; TRBD1 aligns across 9 bases. Germline V CDR1 and CDR2: MNHEY, SVGAGI. The CDR3 contains 16 residues. The V gene end was trimmed by 2 bases and the J gene end by 3 bases; junction bases not matched to a gene: 7.

The chain combines TRBV30 with TRBJ2-7; 7 bases align to TRBD2. Germline V gene data show CDR1 as GTSNPN and CDR2 as SVGIG (reference sequence). V gave up 5 bases and J gave up 0 bases; unmatched junction bases: 7. The CDR3 totals 14 residues. CDR3 DNA: TGTGCCTGGGAACTAGCGCTGAGCTCCTACGAGCAGTACGTC. Its translation: CAWELALSSYEQYV.

There are a few counts of this clone. V is TRBV27 and J is TRBJ2-1, with D maybe TRBD1 (6 bases). The CDR3 is made up of 13 amino acids. CDR1 and CDR2 (germline): MNHEY, SMNVEV (reference sequence). V shed 8 bases and J shed 2 bases, with 10 bases lying between them. Here the CDR3 reads CASCRDTYNEQFF. In DNA, the CDR3 is TGTGCCAGCTGCCGGGACACCTACAATGAGCAGTTCTTC.

The chain links TRBV4-1 to TRBJ2-1, with 8 bases aligning to TRBD2. The CDR3 sequence is 13 residues long. The trim removed 0 bases at V and 12 bases at J, leaving 4 bases unmatched. Germline assignment: CDR1 MGHRA and CDR2 YSYEKL. CDR3 residues: CASSQDPSGGQFF. The CDR3 nucleotides are TGCGCCAGCAGCCAAGATCCCAGCGGGGGGCAGTTCTTC.

The CDR3 spells CASSPSGQTLGPQHF. CDR3 coding DNA: TGTGCCAGCTCACCAAGCGGACAGACTCTCGGGCCCCAGCATTTT. This sequence joins TRBV18 and TRBJ1-5, with a weak D call TRBD1 (6 bases). There are 15 residues in the CDR3. The V and J ends lost 2 bases and 9 bases respectively, with 17 bases between them. Germline V gene lookup returns CDR1 KGHSH and CDR2 LQKENI.

The chain is built from TRBV4-1 and TRBJ2-3, with D possibly TRBD2 on 5 matching bases. Germline V gives CDR1 MGHRA, CDR2 YSYEKL. V was shortened by 1 base and J by 8 bases, with 10 bases between the two germline ends. The CDR3 length is 13 residues. In nucleotides, the CDR3 is TGCGCCAGCAGCCAAGGTAGGGAGTTTACGCAGTATTTT. Its protein product is CASSQGREFTQYF.

The chain recombines TRBV10-2 with TRBJ1-5; TRBD1 is a possible D gene (5 bases). This CDR3 is 14 amino acids long. CDR1 and CDR2 (germline): WSHSY, SAAADI. Deletions cut 5 bases from V and 7 bases from J, with 15 bases between. CDR3: CASSQQGDGQPQHF. The CDR3, as DNA: TGCGCCAGCAGTCAGCAGGGTGACGGCCAGCCCCAGCATTTT.

The genes are TRBV6-4 and TRBJ2-7; 14 nucleotides agree with TRBD2. The CDR3 has 16 residues. Germline V gene data show CDR1 as MRHNA and CDR2 as SNTAGT. Unmatched junction bases numbered 0, after V lost 0 bases and J lost 2 bases. The chain's CDR3 is CASSDSTSGRAYEQYV. The CDR3, as DNA: TGTGCCAGCAGTGACTCGACTAGCGGGAGGGCCTACGAGCAGTACGTC.